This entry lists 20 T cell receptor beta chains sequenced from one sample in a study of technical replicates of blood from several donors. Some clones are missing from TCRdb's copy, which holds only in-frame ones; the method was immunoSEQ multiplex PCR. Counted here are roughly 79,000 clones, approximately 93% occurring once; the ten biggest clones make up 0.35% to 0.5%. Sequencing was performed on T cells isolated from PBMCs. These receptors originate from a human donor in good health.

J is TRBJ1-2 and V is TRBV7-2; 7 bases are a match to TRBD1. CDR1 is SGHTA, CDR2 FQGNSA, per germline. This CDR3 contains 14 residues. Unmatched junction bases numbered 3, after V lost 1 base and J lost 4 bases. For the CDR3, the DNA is TGTGCCAGCAGCTTAGTTAGGACAGGCTATGGCTACACCTTC. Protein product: CASSLVRTGYGYTF.

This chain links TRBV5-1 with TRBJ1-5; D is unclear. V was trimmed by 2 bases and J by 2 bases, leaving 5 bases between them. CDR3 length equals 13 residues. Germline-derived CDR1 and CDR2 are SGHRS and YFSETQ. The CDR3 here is CASSFEGNQPQHF. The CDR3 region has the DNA TGCGCCAGCAGCTTCGAGGGCAATCAGCCCCAGCATTTT.

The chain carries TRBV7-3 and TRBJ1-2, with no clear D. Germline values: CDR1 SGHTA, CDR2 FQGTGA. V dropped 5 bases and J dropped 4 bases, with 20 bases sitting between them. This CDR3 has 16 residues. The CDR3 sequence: CASSLSGNTLSYGYTF. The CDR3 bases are TGTGCCAGCAGCCTGTCGGGTAATACCTTGTCCTATGGCTACACCTTC. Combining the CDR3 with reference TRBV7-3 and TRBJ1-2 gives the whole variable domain GAGVSQTPSNKVTEKGKYVELRCDPISGHTALYWYRQSLGQGPEFLIYFQGTGAADDSGLPNDRFFAVRPEGSVSTLKIQRTERGDSAVYLCASSLSGNTLSYGYTFGSGTRLTVV.

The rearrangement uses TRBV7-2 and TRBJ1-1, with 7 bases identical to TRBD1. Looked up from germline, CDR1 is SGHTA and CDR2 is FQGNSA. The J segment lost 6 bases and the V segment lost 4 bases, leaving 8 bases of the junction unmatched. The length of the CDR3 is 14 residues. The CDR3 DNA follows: TGTGCCAGCAGCTCGACAGGGTGGGTCGCTGAAGCTTTCTTT. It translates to CASSSTGWVAEAFF. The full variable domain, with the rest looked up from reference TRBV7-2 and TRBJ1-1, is GAGVSQSPSNKVTEKGKDVELRCDPISGHTALYWYRQSLGQGLEFLIYFQGNSAPDKSGLPSDRFSAERTGGSVSTLTIQRTQQEDSAVYLCASSSTGWVAEAFFGQGTRLTVV.

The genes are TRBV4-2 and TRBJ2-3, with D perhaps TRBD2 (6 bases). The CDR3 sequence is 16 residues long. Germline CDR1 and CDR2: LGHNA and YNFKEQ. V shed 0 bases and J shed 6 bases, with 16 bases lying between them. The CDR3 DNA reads TGTGCCAGCAGCCAAGACTACGCGGGATCACCTGATACGCAGTATTTT. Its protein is CASSQDYAGSPDTQYF.

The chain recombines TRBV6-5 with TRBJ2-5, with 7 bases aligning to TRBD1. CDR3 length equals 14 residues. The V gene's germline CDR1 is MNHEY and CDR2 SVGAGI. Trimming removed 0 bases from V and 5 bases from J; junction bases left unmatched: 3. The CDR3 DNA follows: TGTGCCAGCAGTTACTCGACAGGGCGGGAGACCCAGTACTTC. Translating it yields CASSYSTGRETQYF.

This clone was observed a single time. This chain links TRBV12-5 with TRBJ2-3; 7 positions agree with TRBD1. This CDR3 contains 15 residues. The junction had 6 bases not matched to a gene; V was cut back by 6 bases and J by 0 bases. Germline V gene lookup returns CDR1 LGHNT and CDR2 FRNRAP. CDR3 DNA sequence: TGTGCTAGTGGCCGCGACAGGGCGAGCACAGATACGCAGTATTTT. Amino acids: CASGRDRASTDTQYF.

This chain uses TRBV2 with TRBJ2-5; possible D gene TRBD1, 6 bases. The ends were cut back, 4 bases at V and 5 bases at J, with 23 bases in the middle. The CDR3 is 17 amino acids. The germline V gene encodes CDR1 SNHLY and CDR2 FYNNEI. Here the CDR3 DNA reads TGTGCCAGCAGTGGTCGGCAGGGGATCTACCAACGCGAGACCCAGTACTTC. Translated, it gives CASSGRQGIYQRETQYF.

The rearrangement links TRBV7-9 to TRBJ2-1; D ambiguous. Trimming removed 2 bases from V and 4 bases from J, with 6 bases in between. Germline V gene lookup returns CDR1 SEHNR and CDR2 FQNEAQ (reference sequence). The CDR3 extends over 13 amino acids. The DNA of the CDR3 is TGTGCCAGCAGCTTACTCCAGTACAATGAGCAGTTCTTC. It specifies CASSLLQYNEQFF.

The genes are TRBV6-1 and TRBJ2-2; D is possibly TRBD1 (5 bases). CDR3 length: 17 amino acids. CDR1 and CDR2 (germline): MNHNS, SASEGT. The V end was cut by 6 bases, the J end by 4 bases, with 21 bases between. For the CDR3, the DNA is TGTGCCAGCAGAGAAAGTCAGGGTTGGGTGAGCACCGGGGAGCTGTTTTTT. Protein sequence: CASRESQGWVSTGELFF.

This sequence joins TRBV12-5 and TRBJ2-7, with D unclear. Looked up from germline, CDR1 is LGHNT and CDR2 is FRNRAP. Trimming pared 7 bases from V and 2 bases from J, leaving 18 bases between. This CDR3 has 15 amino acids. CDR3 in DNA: TGTGCTAGTGCCCCCTGGCCAAGCGTCCCCTACGAGCAGTACTTC. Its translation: CASAPWPSVPYEQYF. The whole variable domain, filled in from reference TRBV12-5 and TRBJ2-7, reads DARVTQTPRHKVTEMGQEVTMRCQPILGHNTVFWYRQTMMQGLELLAYFRNRAPLDDSGMPKDRFSAEMPDATLATLKIQPSEPRDSAVYFCASAPWPSVPYEQYFGPGTRLTVT.

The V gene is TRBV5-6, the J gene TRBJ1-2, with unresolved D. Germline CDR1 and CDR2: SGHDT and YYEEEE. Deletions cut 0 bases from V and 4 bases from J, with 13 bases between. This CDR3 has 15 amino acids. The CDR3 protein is CASSLGLPSGYGYTF. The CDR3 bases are TGTGCCAGCAGCTTGGGACTGCCCTCGGGCTATGGCTACACCTTC.

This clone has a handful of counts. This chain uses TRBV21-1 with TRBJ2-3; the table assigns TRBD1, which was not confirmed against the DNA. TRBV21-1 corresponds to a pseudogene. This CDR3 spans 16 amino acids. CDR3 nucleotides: TGTGCCAGCAGCAGACCTCGGACAGGGCGGACAGATACGCAGTATTTT. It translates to CASSRPRTGRTDTQYF.

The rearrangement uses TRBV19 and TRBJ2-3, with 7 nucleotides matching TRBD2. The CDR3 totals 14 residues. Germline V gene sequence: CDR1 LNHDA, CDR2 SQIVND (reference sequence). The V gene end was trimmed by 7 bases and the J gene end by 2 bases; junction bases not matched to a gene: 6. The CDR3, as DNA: TGTGCCAGTACTGAGCGGGGTTACACAGATACGCAGTATTTT. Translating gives CASTERGYTDTQYF.

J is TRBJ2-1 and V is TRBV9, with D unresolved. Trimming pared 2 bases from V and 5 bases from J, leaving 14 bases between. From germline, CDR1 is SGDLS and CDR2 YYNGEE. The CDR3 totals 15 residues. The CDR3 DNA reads TGTGCCAGCAGCGTTCAAGATGAGGCGGACAATGAGCAGTTCTTC. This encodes CASSVQDEADNEQFF.

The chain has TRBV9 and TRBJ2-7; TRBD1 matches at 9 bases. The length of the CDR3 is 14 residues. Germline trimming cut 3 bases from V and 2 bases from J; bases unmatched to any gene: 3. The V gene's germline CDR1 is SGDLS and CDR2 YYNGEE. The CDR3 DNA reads TGTGCCAGCAGCGGCGGACAGGGGCCCTACGAGCAGTACTTC. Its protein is CASSGGQGPYEQYF.

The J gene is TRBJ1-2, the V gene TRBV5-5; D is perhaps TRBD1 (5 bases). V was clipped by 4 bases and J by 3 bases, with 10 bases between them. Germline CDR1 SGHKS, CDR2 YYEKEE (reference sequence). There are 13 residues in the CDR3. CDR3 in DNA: TGTGCCAGCAGCCCCCTAGGGGACTATGGCTACACCTTC. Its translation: CASSPLGDYGYTF. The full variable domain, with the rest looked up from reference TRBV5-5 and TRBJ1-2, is DAGVTQSPTHLIKTRGQQVTLRCSPISGHKSVSWYQQVLGQGPQFIFQYYEKEERGRGNFPDRFSARQFPNYSSELNVNALLLGDSALYLCASSPLGDYGYTFGSGTRLTVV.

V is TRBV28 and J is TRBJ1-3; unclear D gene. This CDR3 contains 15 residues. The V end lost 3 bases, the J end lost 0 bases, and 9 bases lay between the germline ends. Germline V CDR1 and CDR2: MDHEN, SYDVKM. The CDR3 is CASSFSRSSGNTIYF. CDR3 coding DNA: TGTGCCAGCAGTTTTTCCCGGAGCTCTGGAAACACCATATATTTT.

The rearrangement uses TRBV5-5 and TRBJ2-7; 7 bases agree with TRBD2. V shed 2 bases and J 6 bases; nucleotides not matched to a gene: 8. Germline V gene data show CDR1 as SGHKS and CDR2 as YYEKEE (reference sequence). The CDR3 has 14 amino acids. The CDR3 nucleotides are TGTGCCAGCAGCTTTGGGGGTAGCGGGTCCGAGCAGTACTTC. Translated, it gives CASSFGGSGSEQYF.

The CDR3 DNA reads as TGTGCCAGCAGCCTTACTCAGGTGGGGGGACCGAATGGCTACACCTTC. Its translation: CASSLTQVGGPNGYTF. This sequence joins TRBV27 and TRBJ1-2; D perhaps matches TRBD1 (5 bases). There are 16 residues in the CDR3. V dropped 6 bases and J dropped 6 bases, with 23 bases sitting between them. Per germline, CDR1 MNHEY and CDR2 SMNVEV (reference sequence).